The next 25 T cell receptor beta chains were all read from a single sample in a study of beta chain features in type 1 diabetes. Expressed TCRB transcripts were sequenced because the entire RNA isolate underwent reverse transcription. Using immunoSEQ multiplex PCR, the repertoire was profiled, and TCRdb retains in-frame clones only, with some absent. Among over 150,000 clones listed, approximately 9% were seen once. Study-wide results and caveats: A moderate, significant TCRB CDR3 shortening appeared in type 1 diabetes across four CD4+ subsets.

Their antigens remain unidentified. The sequencing input was central memory CD4+ T cells from blood. Receptor source: a young woman with type 1 diabetes.

This sequence joins TRBV4-3 and TRBJ2-4; possible D gene TRBD1, 5 bases. Per germline, CDR1 LGHNA and CDR2 YSLEER. The CDR3 totals 13 residues. V was clipped by 3 bases and J by 8 bases, with 11 bases between them. In DNA, the CDR3 is TGCGCCAGCAGCCACACAGGCTCTGACATTCAGTACTTC. It encodes CASSHTGSDIQYF.

In its sample, this clone was seen a few times. V is TRBV19 and J is TRBJ1-2; D possibly corresponds to TRBD1 (5 bases). CDR3 length: 14 residues. Deletions cut 6 bases from V and 4 bases from J, with 15 bases between. Germline values: CDR1 LNHDA, CDR2 SQIVND (reference sequence). CDR3 region: CASRPGTESYGYTF. DNA for the CDR3: TGTGCCAGTAGACCCGGGACTGAATCCTATGGCTACACCTTC.

V gene TRBV19 combines with J gene TRBJ2-2; D is unclear. The CDR3 length is 13 residues. Trimming stripped 5 bases from V and 4 bases from J, with 8 bases between. Germline V gene data show CDR1 as LNHDA and CDR2 as SQIVND (reference sequence). The DNA for the CDR3 is TGTGCCAGTAGTTCATTCATCACCGGGGAGCTGTTTTTT. Translating it yields CASSSFITGELFF.

V usage is TRBV28 and J usage is TRBJ2-1; no clear D gene. V was pared by 2 bases and J by 7 bases, with 6 bases between. CDR1 and CDR2 (germline): MDHEN, SYDVKM. The CDR3 has 12 amino acids. CDR3 protein: CASSLAENEQFF. CDR3 DNA: TGTGCCAGCAGTTTAGCGGAAAATGAGCAGTTCTTC.

This sequence joins TRBV28 and TRBJ2-5, with 10 nucleotides matching TRBD2. CDR3 length: 14 amino acids. The germline gives CDR1 MDHEN, CDR2 SYDVKM. The V and J ends lost 5 bases and 4 bases, in that order; junction bases with no gene match: 4. The CDR3 DNA is TGTGCCAGCAGTCTAGCGGGAGCACCAGAGACCCAGTACTTC. Translating it yields CASSLAGAPETQYF.

This clone was detected a few times. The chain uses TRBV7-2 and TRBJ2-3, with 7 bases identical to TRBD2. This CDR3 contains 17 residues. CDR1 and CDR2 from the germline V gene are SGHTA and FQGNSA. J gave up 1 base and V 5 bases, and 12 bases lay outside the gene matches. The CDR3 region has the DNA TGTGCCAGCAGCCCTCTACCAGCGGGGTCTGGCACAGATACGCAGTATTTT. The encoded protein is CASSPLPAGSGTDTQYF.

CDR3 nucleotide sequence: TGCAGCGCTGATTCGAACAGGGGGCGAGGAACTGAAGCTTTCTTT. Amino acids: CSADSNRGRGTEAFF. The V and J genes are TRBV29-1 and TRBJ1-1; 9 bases fit TRBD1. Germline V gene lookup returns CDR1 SQVTM and CDR2 ANQGSEA. The CDR3 has 15 residues. Trimming took 7 bases from V and 5 from J; bases not matched to a gene: 14. The full variable domain, completed using reference TRBV29-1 and TRBJ1-1, is SAVISQKPSRDICQRGTSLTIQCQVDSQVTMMFWYRQQPGQSLTLIATANQGSEATYESGFVIDKFPISRPNLTFSTLTVSNMSPEDSSIYLCSADSNRGRGTEAFFGQGTRLTVV.

This clone was seen only a few times. This chain links TRBV25-1 with TRBJ2-7; D is perhaps TRBD2 (6 bases). This CDR3 comprises 14 residues. V lost 3 bases and J lost 0, with 9 bases in between. Per the germline V gene, CDR1 is MGHDK and CDR2 is SYGVNS. The CDR3: CASSERDVSYEQYF. The CDR3 DNA reads TGTGCCAGCAGTGAGCGGGACGTCTCCTACGAGCAGTACTTC.

This clone was recorded a few times. CDR3 sequence: CASTPTGYEQYF. CDR3 in DNA: TGTGCCAGCACACCGACGGGCTACGAGCAGTACTTC. The rearrangement joins TRBV28 to TRBJ2-7; no clear D gene. Germline assignment: CDR1 MDHEN and CDR2 SYDVKM. Trimming cost V 7 bases and J 3 bases, with 10 bases left between them. The CDR3 has 12 residues.

The rearrangement uses TRBV2 and TRBJ2-2; TRBD2 is a possible D gene (5 bases). The length of the CDR3 is 14 residues. Germline V gene lookup returns CDR1 SNHLY and CDR2 FYNNEI. Trimming stripped 4 bases from V and 4 bases from J, with 10 bases between. CDR3 loop: CASSGSVGTGELFF. The CDR3 DNA is TGTGCCAGCAGTGGTAGCGTGGGCACCGGGGAGCTGTTTTTT.

The chain links TRBV7-9 to TRBJ1-5; the match to TRBD1 covers 8 bases. In germline, CDR1 is SEHNR, CDR2 FQNEAQ (reference sequence). J was trimmed by 2 bases and V by 4 bases; bases with no gene match: 4. This CDR3 contains 15 residues. DNA for the CDR3: TGTGCCAGCAGCTCCTCACAGGGGGGCAATCAGCCCCAGCATTTT. Protein product: CASSSSQGGNQPQHF.

This clone has just a few counts. V gene TRBV11-3 combines with J gene TRBJ1-1, with a weak D call TRBD1 (5 bases). Germline V gene lookup returns CDR1 SGHNT and CDR2 YENEEA. The V gene lost 5 bases and the J gene lost 3 bases, with 7 bases spanning the gap. CDR3 size: 12 residues. Written as DNA, the CDR3 is TGTGCCAGCAGCGGCAGGGACACTGAAGCTTTCTTT. Protein: CASSGRDTEAFF.

The chain employs TRBV2 and TRBJ1-4; D may be TRBD1 (5 bases). Germline CDR1 and CDR2: SNHLY and FYNNEI. This CDR3 comprises 15 residues. Trimming took off 0 bases at V and 8 bases at J, with 13 bases between the two ends. Written as DNA, the CDR3 is TGTGCCAGCAGTGAAGCGGCCCTTTCAGGGGAAAAACTGTTTTTT. Its protein is CASSEAALSGEKLFF.

As for this clone: Other DNA sequences in the same sample also yield this CDR3. The chain carries TRBV6-5 and TRBJ2-2; D is ambiguous. The germline CDR1 and CDR2 sequences are MNHEY and SVGAGI. V lost 6 bases, J lost 1 base, and 3 bases lay in between. The length of the CDR3 is 12 residues. CDR3 sequence: CASSRNTGELFF. The DNA for the CDR3 is TGTGCCAGCAGCCGGAACACCGGGGAGCTGTTTTTT.

This clone was counted a few times. The chain recombines TRBV7-6 with TRBJ2-3; 7 bases line up with TRBD1. The CDR3 runs to 16 residues. J gave up 8 bases and V 1 base, and 12 bases lay outside the gene matches. Germline V gives CDR1 SGHVS, CDR2 FNYEAQ. For the CDR3, the DNA is TGTGCCAGCAGCTTAGAGGGGGCCCCGTCGTCAGCTACGCAGTATTTT. It encodes CASSLEGAPSSATQYF. The variable domain in full, completed from reference TRBV7-6 and TRBJ2-3, reads GAGVSQSPRYKVTKRGQDVALRCDPISGHVSLYWYRQALGQGPEFLTYFNYEAQQDKSGLPNDRFSAERPEGSISTLTIQRTEQRDSAMYRCASSLEGAPSSATQYFGPGTRLTVL.

This rearrangement joins TRBV4-2 to TRBJ2-3; 11 bases agree with TRBD2. The CDR3 sequence is 17 residues long. Per germline, CDR1 LGHNA and CDR2 YNFKEQ. Unmatched junction bases numbered 12, after V lost 6 bases and J lost 4 bases. In nucleotides, the CDR3 is TGTGCCAGCAGGCGTGGCGGTAGCGGGAGGGCCGCAGATACGCAGTATTTT. Protein product: CASRRGGSGRAADTQYF.

This clone was counted a few times. The V and J genes are TRBV11-2 and TRBJ2-2; D remains ambiguous. V dropped 5 bases and J dropped 0 bases, with 4 bases sitting between them. The CDR3 is made up of 13 amino acids. Germline V gene sequence: CDR1 SGHAT, CDR2 FQNNGV. CDR3 nucleotide sequence: TGTGCCAGCAGCCCTACGAACACCGGGGAGCTGTTTTTT. Its protein product is CASSPTNTGELFF. The variable domain in full, with the rest retrieved from reference TRBV11-2 and TRBJ2-2, is EAGVAQSPRYKIIEKRQSVAFWCNPISGHATLYWYQQILGQGPKLLIQFQNNGVVDDSQLPKDRFSAERLKGVDSTLKIQPAKLEDSAVYLCASSPTNTGELFFGEGSRLTVL.

This clone was counted between two and nine times. The CDR3 nucleotides read TGTGCCAGCAGCGTTCCGTCAGTAAAAGAGACCCAGTACTTC. It translates to CASSVPSVKETQYF. The chain combines TRBV9 with TRBJ2-5; no clear D gene. V was trimmed by 2 bases and J by 3 bases, leaving 11 bases between them. This CDR3 is 14 amino acids long. CDR1 is SGDLS, CDR2 YYNGEE, per germline.

V and J are TRBV6-1 and TRBJ2-5; D not resolved. This CDR3 contains 15 residues. V lost 6 bases and J 2 bases, leaving 16 bases between the germline ends. Germline CDR1 and CDR2: MNHNS and SASEGT. The DNA of the CDR3 is TGTGCCAGCAGACACACACCTGTGCCTCAAGAGACCCAGTACTTC. The encoded protein is CASRHTPVPQETQYF.

This clone was seen a handful of times. This chain joins TRBV11-2 and TRBJ2-7, with 7 bases identical to TRBD2. Trimming at V came to 0 bases and at J to 3 bases, leaving 2 bases not matched to a gene. From germline, CDR1 is SGHAT and CDR2 FQNNGV. The CDR3 totals 14 residues. CDR3 amino acids: CASSLDPGGYEQYF. In DNA, the CDR3 is TGTGCCAGCAGCTTAGATCCGGGGGGCTACGAGCAGTACTTC.

There are a few counts of this clone. J is TRBJ1-5 and V is TRBV11-2; D remains unclear. Germline V gives CDR1 SGHAT, CDR2 FQNNGV. V lost 5 bases and J lost 6, with 11 bases in between. CDR3 length: 13 residues. CDR3 residues: CASSQSRRQPQHF. The CDR3 coding sequence is TGTGCCAGCAGCCAGAGCAGGCGTCAGCCCCAGCATTTT.

This chain connects TRBV14 to TRBJ2-5, with D perhaps TRBD2 (6 bases). Germline V gives CDR1 SGHDN, CDR2 FVKESK. The ends were cut back, 8 bases at V and 5 bases at J, with 12 bases in the middle. The CDR3 length is 12 residues. CDR3 protein: CASHGAGETQYF. The CDR3 bases are TGTGCCAGCCACGGCGCGGGGGAGACCCAGTACTTC.

The V call is TRBV2, the J call TRBJ2-1, with TRBD2 identical over 11 bases. The CDR3 contains 16 residues. Unmatched junction bases numbered 8, after V lost 5 bases and J lost 5 bases. The germline V gene encodes CDR1 SNHLY and CDR2 FYNNEI. CDR3 loop: CASSPPSGRINNEQFF. CDR3 nucleotide sequence: TGTGCCAGCAGTCCCCCTAGCGGGAGGATAAACAATGAGCAGTTCTTC.

The chain carries TRBV21-1 and TRBJ2-1; TRBD2, the D gene given by the table, was not confirmed from the DNA. TRBV21-1 is reported as a pseudogene. This CDR3 spans 16 amino acids. DNA of the CDR3: TGTGCCAGCAGCAAAGCGCTCGGGGGGACCCTCAGGGAGCAGTTCTTC. Residues: CASSKALGGTLREQFF.

This clone has just a few counts. The CDR3 DNA reads TGTGCCAGCATAGCTGGGGCCAACGTCCTGACTTTC. Its translation: CASIAGANVLTF. The genes are TRBV7-9 and TRBJ2-6; D remains unclear. Trimming took 7 bases from V and 2 from J, leaving 3 bases between them. Germline CDR1 SEHNR, CDR2 FQNEAQ (reference sequence). This CDR3 is 12 amino acids long.